Included here is one T cell receptor (beta chain) sequence, with context. Its antigen remains unidentified. This specimen comes from a study of beta chain features in type 1 diabetes. The wider study: Sorted cells, 107,917,701 in number, were examined across all samples.

Of the isolated RNA, all was reverse transcribed, and so the sequenced material was expressed TCRB transcripts. Deep immunoSEQ sequencing covered naive, central memory and regulatory T cell samples. This table comes from immunoSEQ multiplex PCR, and its TCRdb copy is limited to in-frame clones, with some not included. The repertoire holds roughly 25,000 clones, with more than 60% as singletons. Study-level points and caveats: Junctions at VDJ sites from type 1 diabetes patients had fewer insertions and more deletions.

CD4+ cells of the naive, central memory, regulatory and stem cell-like memory types were sorted via CD45RO/CCR7/CD25/CD127/CD95/CD27. The TCR was taken from a woman aged 40 to 50 in good health. Specimen: Tregs from blood.

The CDR3 is CATSRGLELNNEQFF. The CDR3 coding sequence is TGTGCCACCAGCAGAGGATTAGAGTTGAACAATGAGCAGTTCTTC. V is TRBV15 and J is TRBJ2-1; the D is unclear. The germline V gene encodes CDR1 LNHNV and CDR2 YYDKDF (reference sequence). This CDR3 spans 15 amino acids. V lost 1 base to trimming and J lost 5 bases, with 12 bases between them.